Sequencing of this T cell receptor (beta chain) was carried out in a study of blood T cell repertoires in COVID-19. Study information: T cells, B-cell-depleted T cells, or PBMCs provided the cDNA or gDNA that served as material.

Recruitment covered about two dozen US areas and drew participants whose ages spanned about 18 to 89 years. Symptom resolution, clearance, or two negative PCRs marked donors in Cohort 3 as recovered. Original analysis: Reference gene primer amplification in the assay estimated nucleated cell counts. Only in-frame clones appear in the TCRdb table, and some are missing; sequencing was by immunoSEQ multiplex PCR. V and J calls and clone size follow that table, whereas D and trimming were derived from the DNA. The data contain roughly 250,000 clones, about nine tenths of them singletons. Germline V lookup: CDR1 MDHEN, CDR2 SYDVKM. The CDR3 length is 15 residues. V was shortened by 2 bases and J by 5 bases, with 15 bases between the two germline ends.

Sequencing was carried out using PBMCs or T cells enriched from blood (not recorded which). The chain employs TRBV28 and TRBJ1-1; D remains ambiguous. The sequence was obtained from a woman aged 18-29 years who had recovered from COVID-19. CDR3: CASSLVAARGTEAFF. The DNA of the CDR3 is TGTGCCAGCAGTTTAGTAGCGGCGAGAGGGACTGAAGCTTTCTTT. The variable domain in full, with the rest retrieved from reference TRBV28 and TRBJ1-1, is DVKVTQSSRYLVKRTGEKVFLECVQDMDHENMFWYRQDPGLGLRLIYFSYDVKMKEKGDIPEGYSVSREKKERFSLILESASTNQTSMYLCASSLVAARGTEAFFGQGTRLTVV.